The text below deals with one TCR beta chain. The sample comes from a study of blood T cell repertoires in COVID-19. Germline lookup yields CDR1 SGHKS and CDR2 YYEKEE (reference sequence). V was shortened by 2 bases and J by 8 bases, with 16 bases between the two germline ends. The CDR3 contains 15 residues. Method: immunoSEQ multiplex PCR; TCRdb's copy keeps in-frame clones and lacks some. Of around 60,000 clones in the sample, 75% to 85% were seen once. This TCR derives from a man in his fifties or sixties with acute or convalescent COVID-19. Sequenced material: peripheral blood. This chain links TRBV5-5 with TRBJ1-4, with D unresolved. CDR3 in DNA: TGTGCCAGCAGCTTCACCGGGGTCCGAGGGGAAAAACTGTTTTTT. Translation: CASSFTGVRGEKLFF.